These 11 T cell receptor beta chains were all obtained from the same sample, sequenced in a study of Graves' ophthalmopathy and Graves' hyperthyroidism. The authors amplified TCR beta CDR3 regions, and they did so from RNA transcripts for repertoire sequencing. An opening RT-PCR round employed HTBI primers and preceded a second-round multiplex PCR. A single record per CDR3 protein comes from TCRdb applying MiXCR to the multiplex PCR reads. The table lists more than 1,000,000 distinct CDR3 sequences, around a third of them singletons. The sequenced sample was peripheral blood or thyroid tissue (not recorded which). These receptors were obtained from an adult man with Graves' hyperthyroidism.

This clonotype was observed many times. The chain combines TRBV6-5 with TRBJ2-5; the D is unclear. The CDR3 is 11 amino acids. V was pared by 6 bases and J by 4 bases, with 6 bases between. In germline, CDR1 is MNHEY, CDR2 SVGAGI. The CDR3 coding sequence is TGTGCCAGCAGCAAACTAGAGACCCAGTACTTC. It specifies CASSKLETQYF.

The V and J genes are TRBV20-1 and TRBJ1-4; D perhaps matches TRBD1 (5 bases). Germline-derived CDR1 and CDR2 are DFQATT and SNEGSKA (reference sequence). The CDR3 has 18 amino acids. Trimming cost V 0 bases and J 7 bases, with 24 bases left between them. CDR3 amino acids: CSARDETLGFGTGEKLFF. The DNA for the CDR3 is TGCAGTGCTAGAGATGAGACCCTAGGGTTTGGGACCGGTGAAAAACTGTTTTTT.

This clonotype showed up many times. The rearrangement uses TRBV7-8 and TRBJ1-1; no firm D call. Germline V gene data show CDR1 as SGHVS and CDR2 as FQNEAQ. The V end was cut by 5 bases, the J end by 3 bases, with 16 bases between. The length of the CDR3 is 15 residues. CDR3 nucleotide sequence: TGTGCCAGCAGCAGAAACGGTCGCAGCGACACTGAAGCTTTCTTT. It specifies CASSRNGRSDTEAFF.

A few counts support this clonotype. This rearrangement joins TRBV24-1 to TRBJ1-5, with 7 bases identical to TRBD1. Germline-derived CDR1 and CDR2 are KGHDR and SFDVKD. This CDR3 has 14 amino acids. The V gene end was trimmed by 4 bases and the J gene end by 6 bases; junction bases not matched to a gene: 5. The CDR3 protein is CATSEDRAAQPQHF. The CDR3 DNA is TGTGCCACCAGTGAAGACAGGGCAGCTCAGCCCCAGCATTTT.

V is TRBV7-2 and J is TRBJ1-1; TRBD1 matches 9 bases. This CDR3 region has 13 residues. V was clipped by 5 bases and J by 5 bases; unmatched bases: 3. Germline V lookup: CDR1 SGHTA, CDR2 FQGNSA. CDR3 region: CASSRQGVTEAFF. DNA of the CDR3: TGTGCCAGCAGCCGACAGGGGGTTACTGAAGCTTTCTTT.

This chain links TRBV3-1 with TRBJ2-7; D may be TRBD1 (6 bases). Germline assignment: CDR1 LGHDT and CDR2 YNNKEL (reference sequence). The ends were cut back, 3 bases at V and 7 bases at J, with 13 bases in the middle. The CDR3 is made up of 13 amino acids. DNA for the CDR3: TGTGCCAGCAGCCAGGGGGCAGGTAATGAGCAGTACTTC. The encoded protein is CASSQGAGNEQYF.

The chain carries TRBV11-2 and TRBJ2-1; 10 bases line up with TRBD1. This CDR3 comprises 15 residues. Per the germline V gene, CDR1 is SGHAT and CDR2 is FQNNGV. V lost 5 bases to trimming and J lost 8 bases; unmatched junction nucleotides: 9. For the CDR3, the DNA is TGTGCCAGCAGCACACCGGGACAGGGGTCGCATGAGCAGTTCTTC. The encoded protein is CASSTPGQGSHEQFF.

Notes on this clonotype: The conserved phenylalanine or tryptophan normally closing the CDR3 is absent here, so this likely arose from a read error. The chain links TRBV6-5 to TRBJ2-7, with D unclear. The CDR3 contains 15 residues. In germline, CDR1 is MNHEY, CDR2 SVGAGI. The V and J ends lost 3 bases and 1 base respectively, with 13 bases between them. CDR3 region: CASSYGLRQSYEQYL. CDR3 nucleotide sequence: TGTGCCAGCAGTTATGGGTTGCGGCAGTCCTACGAGCAGTACCTC.

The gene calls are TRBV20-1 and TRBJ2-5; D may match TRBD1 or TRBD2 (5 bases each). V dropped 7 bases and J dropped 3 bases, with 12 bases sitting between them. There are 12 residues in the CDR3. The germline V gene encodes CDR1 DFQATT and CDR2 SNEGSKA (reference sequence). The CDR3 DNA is TGCAGTGTCCGGGACCGGGAAGAGACCCAGTACTTC. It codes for CSVRDREETQYF.

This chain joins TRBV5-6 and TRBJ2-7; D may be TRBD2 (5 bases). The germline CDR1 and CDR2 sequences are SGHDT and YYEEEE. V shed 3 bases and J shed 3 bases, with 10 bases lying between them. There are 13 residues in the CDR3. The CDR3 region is CASSSDWHYEQYF. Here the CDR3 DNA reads TGTGCCAGCAGCTCGGACTGGCACTACGAGCAGTACTTC.

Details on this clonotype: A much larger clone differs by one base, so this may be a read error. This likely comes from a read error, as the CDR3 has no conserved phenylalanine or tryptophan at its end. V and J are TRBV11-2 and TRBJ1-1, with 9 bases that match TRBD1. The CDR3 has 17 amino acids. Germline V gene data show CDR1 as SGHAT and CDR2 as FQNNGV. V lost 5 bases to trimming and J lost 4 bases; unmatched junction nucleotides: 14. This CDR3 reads CASSARWTGAGSTEAFS. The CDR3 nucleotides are TGTGCCAGCAGCGCAAGGTGGACAGGGGCGGGTTCCACTGAAGCTTTCTCT.